The subject of this entry is one T cell receptor beta chain. This CDR3 comprises 18 residues. V was clipped by 0 bases and J by 6 bases, with 21 bases between them. From germline, CDR1 is LGHNA and CDR2 YSLEER. TCRdb itself ran the RT-PCR reads through MiXCR, one entry per CDR3 protein. The table records approximately 720,000 distinct CDR3 sequences, approximately 14% of them present only once. The sequence came from a female donor in good health, serving as a healthy control. V is TRBV4-3 and J is TRBJ2-1; possibly TRBD2 for D (6 bases). What was sequenced was memory CD4+ T cells from blood. This chain's CDR3 is CASSQEVVAESRLNEQFF. The CDR3 nucleotides read TGCGCCAGCAGCCAAGAGGTAGTAGCGGAAAGTCGCCTCAATGAGCAGTTCTTC.